This TCR beta chain was recorded in a study of lung T cells in sarcoidosis with Löfgren's syndrome (dated by TCRdb to the late 2010s). For the study in its entirety: Sarcoidosis was characterized as a granulomatous, predominantly pulmonary disease marked by accumulation of CD4+ T cells in bronchoalveolar lavage fluid. The repertoire analyses focused on Löfgren's syndrome patients. Points the paper makes about the study in general: Compared with control subjects, Lofgren's syndrome patients reportedly showed the greatest expansion in the V gene segments TRAV12-1 and TRBV2. The study only suggested recognition of a sarcoidosis-associated antigen, and the antigen remained putative and unidentified. In alphabeta pairing analysis, TRAV12-1 was found to pair preferentially with TRBV2, and CDR3 homology was shown by the resulting paired TCRs. Multiple Lofgren's syndrome patients were reported to share TRAV12-1 and TRBV2 CDR3 motifs, a finding that suggests public CD4+ TCR repertoires.

Instrument on record: Illumina MiSeq. TCRdb redid the processing of the public reads, applying fastp at Q25 and MiXCR, and retained in-frame beta chains. CDR3 protein duplicates are merged, each entry listing the most common genes and DNA. Counted in this sample were about 9,400 distinct CDR3 sequences; 20% of them appeared once. Of the sample, around 7% falls within the top ten clones. The sample holds many counts of this clonotype. Its antigen remains undetermined. Base qualities are missing; no much larger clone stands one base away. The V and J ends are trimmed by 3 bases and 6 bases, leaving 5 bases between them. From cysteine to phenylalanine, the CDR3 is 11 amino acids long. The read is trimmed to its CDR3 DNA, 33 bases read in frame from base 1. CDR1 SQVTM and CDR2 ANQGSEA were looked up in the germline V gene. TCR repertoires were profiled from CD4+ T cells obtained by bronchoalveolar lavage.

This sequence uses TRBV29-1 and TRBJ2-2; TRBD2 could be the D gene, as 5 bases match. The material sequenced was CD4+ T cells from bronchoalveolar lavage. The sequence came from a human donor with sarcoidosis (Löfgren's syndrome or another form), or a control subject (not recorded which). The DNA sequence is as follows: TGCAGCGTTGAGGGAGCCGGGGAGCTGTTTTTT. This gives the protein CSVEGAGELFF.